The 5 T cell receptor beta chains below come from one sample, sequenced in a study of cytomegalovirus exposure and HLA in healthy donors. Here immunoSEQ multiplex PCR was the method, and the copy in TCRdb shows in-frame clones only, minus some. The sample consists of approximately 230,000 clones, roughly 87% of them appearing once. Sequenced input: PBMCs. The receptors stem from a man aged 18 to 35 in good health and CMV-seropositive.

This clone was observed once. This sequence joins TRBV29-1 and TRBJ2-7; possibly TRBD1 or TRBD2 for D (5 bases each). V gave up 7 bases and J gave up 6 bases, with 16 bases separating them. The germline CDR1 and CDR2 sequences are SQVTM and ANQGSEA. This CDR3 has 12 amino acids. This CDR3 reads CSATTSGTEQYF. In DNA, the CDR3 is TGCAGCGCCACAACATCTGGGACCGAGCAGTACTTC.

The chain is built from TRBV18 and TRBJ2-7; possible D gene TRBD1, 5 bases. The CDR3 is 15 residues long. Trimming pared 2 bases from V and 2 bases from J, leaving 13 bases between. The germline V gene encodes CDR1 KGHSH and CDR2 LQKENI. The CDR3 nucleotides are TGTGCCAGCTCACCATCAGGGCTTGGGCCCTACGAGCAGTACTTC. This codes for CASSPSGLGPYEQYF.

This rearrangement joins TRBV28 to TRBJ1-2; D is unresolved. The CDR3 spans 11 residues. Germline V CDR1 and CDR2: MDHEN, SYDVKM. The ends were cut back, 5 bases at V and 8 bases at J, with 9 bases in the middle. CDR3 sequence (DNA): TGTGCCAGCAGTGGCCACCGGGGCTACACCTTC. Residues: CASSGHRGYTF.

A few counts support this clone. J is TRBJ1-1 and V is TRBV19; D is perhaps TRBD1 (6 bases). The V end lost 9 bases, the J end lost 3 bases, and 8 bases lay between the germline ends. Germline V gene sequence: CDR1 LNHDA, CDR2 SQIVND (reference sequence). The CDR3 sequence is 11 residues long. CDR3 bases: TGTGCCAGCACAGGGTACACTGAAGCTTTCTTT. It codes for CASTGYTEAFF.

The chain joins TRBV9 to TRBJ2-2, with D unresolved. The CDR3 loop spans 16 amino acids. V lost 4 bases to trimming and J lost 3 bases, with 16 bases between them. Germline V gene data show CDR1 as SGDLS and CDR2 as YYNGEE. This CDR3 is CASSPPGIRDTGELFF. In nucleotides, the CDR3 is TGTGCCAGCAGCCCACCCGGAATCCGGGACACCGGGGAGCTGTTTTTT. The whole variable domain, filled in from reference TRBV9 and TRBJ2-2, reads DSGVTQTPKHLITATGQRVTLRCSPRSGDLSVYWYQQSLDQGLQFLIQYYNGEERAKGNILERFSAQQFPDLHSELNLSSLELGDSALYFCASSPPGIRDTGELFFGEGSRLTVL.